The clone carrying this T cell receptor beta chain was recorded at least ten times. The antigen remains unidentified. V lost 1 base and J 7 bases, leaving 16 bases between the germline ends. This CDR3 is 15 amino acids long. CDR1 is LNHDA, CDR2 SQIVND, per germline (reference sequence). Using its own MiXCR run on the 5' RACE reads, TCRdb lists one record per CDR3 protein. This table has more than 500,000 distinct CDR3 sequences, under 5.5% appearing once. The data stem from a study of CD8 T cells in ankylosing spondylitis. General study points: Ankylosing spondylitis blood appeared to carry a characteristic TCR beta motif of seven to nine highly homologous variants. There was reportedly significant enrichment of clones that were disease-linked in matched ankylosing spondylitis synovial fluid. There were earlier reports of some motif variants in reactive arthritis synovial fluid and blood.

J is TRBJ2-5 and V is TRBV19, with D hard to call. The sequence was collected from a male donor with ankylosing spondylitis. Material: blood, either unsorted or a sorted T cell fraction (not recorded which). Here the CDR3 DNA reads TGTGCCAGTAGTATAGCAATTCGAGTTGGAGCGACCCAGTACTTC. Protein product: CASSIAIRVGATQYF.